The rows below give T cell receptor beta chains drawn from one sample of a study of T cell responses to AZD1222 COVID-19 vaccine. Measured with immunoSEQ multiplex PCR; TCRdb has only the in-frame clones, and not every one. Of 90,000 to 130,000 clones listed, approximately 89% are singletons. This specimen consisted of peripheral blood, obtained on day 0 of MenACWY control vaccination. The source of these receptors is an adult in good health. The CDR3 runs from the conserved cysteine through the conserved F or W. A D gene is named only where the DNA matches it firmly. Rows give clone size only sometimes, using once, few, many, or a class for an expanded clone.

clone size: NA
V gene: TRBV30
J gene: TRBJ1-1
D gene: NA
CDR3 length: 12
CDR3 DNA: TGTGCCTCCGTTTTTCGGGGTCCCGAAGCTTTCTTT
CDR3 protein: CASVFRGPEAFF

clone size: NA
V gene: TRBV6-5
J gene: TRBJ1-2
D gene: NA
CDR3 length: 13
CDR3 DNA: TGTGCCAGCAGTCCCGACCGCACTTATGGCTACACCTTC
CDR3 protein: CASSPDRTYGYTF

clone size: NA
V gene: TRBV28
J gene: TRBJ1-3
D gene: TRBD1
CDR3 length: 15
CDR3 DNA: TGTGCCAGCAGTTTGGGACAGTACTCTGGAAACACCATATATTTT
CDR3 protein: CASSLGQYSGNTIYF

clone size: NA
V gene: TRBV28
J gene: TRBJ1-2
D gene: NA
CDR3 length: 12
CDR3 DNA: TGTGCCAGCAGACCCGACAGCTATGGCTACACCTTC
CDR3 protein: CASRPDSYGYTF

clone size: NA
V gene: TRBV5-1
J gene: TRBJ2-7
D gene: NA
CDR3 length: 15
CDR3 DNA: TGCGCCAGCAGCTTGTCCCTCCAGGGGGGGAGCGAGCAGTACTTC
CDR3 protein: CASSLSLQGGSEQYF

clone size: NA
V gene: TRBV27
J gene: TRBJ2-5
D gene: NA
CDR3 length: 15
CDR3 DNA: TGTGCCAGCAGTTTATCGAACCGGGGGCAAGAGACCCAGTACTTC
CDR3 protein: CASSLSNRGQETQYF

clone size: NA
V gene: TRBV7-2
J gene: TRBJ2-7
D gene: NA
CDR3 length: 15
CDR3 DNA: TGTGCCAGCACTGGAGGAGGGCTCACGCAATACGAGCAGTACTTC
CDR3 protein: CASTGGGLTQYEQYF

clone size: few
V gene: TRBV4-1
J gene: TRBJ2-5
D gene: NA
CDR3 length: 15
CDR3 DNA: TGCGCCAGCAGCCCCGTGAGGCGGGGTGGGGAGACCCAGTACTTC
CDR3 protein: CASSPVRRGGETQYF

clone size: NA
V gene: TRBV28
J gene: TRBJ1-1
D gene: NA
CDR3 length: 12
CDR3 DNA: TGTGCCAGCAGTTCTCAGGGGTCTGAAGCTTTCTTT
CDR3 protein: CASSSQGSEAFF

clone size: NA
V gene: TRBV4-1
J gene: TRBJ2-2
D gene: NA
CDR3 length: 15
CDR3 DNA: TGCGCCAGCAGCCAAGGGGTAGGGTCGACCGGGGAGCTGTTTTTT
CDR3 protein: CASSQGVGSTGELFF

clone size: few
V gene: TRBV3-1/TRBV3-2
J gene: TRBJ1-5
D gene: NA
CDR3 length: 13
CDR3 DNA: TGTGCCAGCAGCCTTGGCAGCAATCAGCCCCAGCATTTT
CDR3 protein: CASSLGSNQPQHF

clone size: NA
V gene: TRBV12-3/TRBV12-4
J gene: TRBJ1-1
D gene: NA
CDR3 length: 11
CDR3 DNA: TGTGCCAGCAGTTTAAGGCGCGAAGCTTTCTTT
CDR3 protein: CASSLRREAFF

clone size: once
V gene: TRBV12-3/TRBV12-4
J gene: TRBJ1-5
D gene: NA
CDR3 length: 13
CDR3 DNA: TGTGCCAGCAGTTACAGTTCCAATCAGCCCCAGCATTTT
CDR3 protein: CASSYSSNQPQHF

clone size: NA
V gene: TRBV3-1/TRBV3-2
J gene: TRBJ1-5
D gene: TRBD1
CDR3 length: 14
CDR3 DNA: TGTGCCAGCAGCCAAGCGACAGGGGGTCAGCCCCAGCATTTT
CDR3 protein: CASSQATGGQPQHF

clone size: NA
V gene: TRBV5-4
J gene: TRBJ1-1
D gene: NA
CDR3 length: 13
CDR3 DNA: TGTGCCAGCAGCTTGGACAATTCGACTGAAGCTTTCTTT
CDR3 protein: CASSLDNSTEAFF

clone size: NA
V gene: TRBV28
J gene: TRBJ1-2
D gene: NA
CDR3 length: 13
CDR3 DNA: TGTGCCAGCAGTTTAGGGCGGAACTATGGCTACACCTTC
CDR3 protein: CASSLGRNYGYTF

clone size: NA
V gene: TRBV6-5
J gene: TRBJ1-5
D gene: NA
CDR3 length: 14
CDR3 DNA: TGTGCCAGCTCGTGGACAGAGTCTTATCAGCCCCAGCATTTT
CDR3 protein: CASSWTESYQPQHF

clone size: NA
V gene: TRBV28
J gene: TRBJ1-5
D gene: NA
CDR3 length: 14
CDR3 DNA: TGTGCCAGCAGCTTTCGACGTCCCAATCAGCCCCAGCATTTT
CDR3 protein: CASSFRRPNQPQHF

clone size: NA
V gene: TRBV7-9
J gene: TRBJ2-5
D gene: TRBD2
CDR3 length: 16
CDR3 DNA: TGTGCCAGCAGCTTTGGGGGAGCGGGGGCCCAAGAGACCCAGTACTTC
CDR3 protein: CASSFGGAGAQETQYF

clone size: few
V gene: TRBV4-3
J gene: TRBJ1-6
D gene: NA
CDR3 length: 15
CDR3 DNA: TGCGCCAGCAGCCAAGTCCTTGGGGGGAATTCACCCCTCCACTTT
CDR3 protein: CASSQVLGGNSPLHF

clone size: NA
V gene: TRBV11-2
J gene: TRBJ2-7
D gene: NA
CDR3 length: 14
CDR3 DNA: TGTGCCAGCAGCCGGGGACACAGCTCCTACGAGCAGTACTTC
CDR3 protein: CASSRGHSSYEQYF

clone size: NA
V gene: TRBV10-2
J gene: TRBJ2-3
D gene: TRBD1
CDR3 length: 14
CDR3 DNA: TGCGCCAGCACCCCGACAGGGGGCAGGGATACGCAGTATTTT
CDR3 protein: CASTPTGGRDTQYF

clone size: NA
V gene: TRBV7-9
J gene: TRBJ2-2
D gene: NA
CDR3 length: 14
CDR3 DNA: TGTGCCAGCAGCCTCGCGGGTCTCACCGGGGAGCTGTTTTTT
CDR3 protein: CASSLAGLTGELFF

clone size: NA
V gene: TRBV10-1
J gene: TRBJ2-3
D gene: NA
CDR3 length: 13
CDR3 DNA: TGCGCCAGCAGCCGACAGGGCACAGATACGCAGTATTTT
CDR3 protein: CASSRQGTDTQYF

clone size: NA
V gene: TRBV6-1
J gene: TRBJ1-1
D gene: NA
CDR3 length: 14
CDR3 DNA: TGTGCCAGCAGTGAAGTGGCGGGGATAACTGAAGCTTTCTTT
CDR3 protein: CASSEVAGITEAFF

clone size: NA
V gene: TRBV7-2
J gene: TRBJ2-5
D gene: TRBD2
CDR3 length: 16
CDR3 DNA: TGTGCCAGCAGCTCCGCTAGCGGGGGACTCTGGGAGACCCAGTACTTC
CDR3 protein: CASSSASGGLWETQYF

clone size: few
V gene: TRBV27
J gene: TRBJ1-2
D gene: TRBD1
CDR3 length: 13
CDR3 DNA: TGTGCCAGCAGTTCAGGACAGGGTGGAGGCTACACCTTC
CDR3 protein: CASSSGQGGGYTF

clone size: NA
V gene: TRBV7-2
J gene: TRBJ1-2
D gene: TRBD1
CDR3 length: 14
CDR3 DNA: TGTGCCAGCACCCCAGGGGGGATGAACTATGGCTACACCTTC
CDR3 protein: CASTPGGMNYGYTF

clone size: NA
V gene: TRBV7-8
J gene: TRBJ1-2
D gene: TRBD1
CDR3 length: 15
CDR3 DNA: TGTGCCAGCAGCCACCGGGACAGGGGGTTTAATGGCTACACCTTC
CDR3 protein: CASSHRDRGFNGYTF

clone size: NA
V gene: TRBV7-9
J gene: TRBJ1-4
D gene: NA
CDR3 length: 14
CDR3 DNA: TGTGCCAGCAGCATATATCGGGCTAATGAAAAACTGTTTTTT
CDR3 protein: CASSIYRANEKLFF

clone size: NA
V gene: TRBV6-1
J gene: TRBJ1-5
D gene: NA
CDR3 length: 13
CDR3 DNA: TGTGCCAGCAGTGAAATAGGGCGTCAGCCCCAGCATTTT
CDR3 protein: CASSEIGRQPQHF

clone size: few
V gene: TRBV6-2/TRBV6-3
J gene: TRBJ2-3
D gene: TRBD1
CDR3 length: 16
CDR3 DNA: TGTGCCAGCAGTCCCTCTCCGGGACAGGGCACAGATACGCAGTATTTT
CDR3 protein: CASSPSPGQGTDTQYF

clone size: NA
V gene: TRBV19
J gene: TRBJ1-1
D gene: TRBD1
CDR3 length: 17
CDR3 DNA: TGTGCCAGTAGTATCCCCCCCGACAGGGCCCTGAACACTGAAGCTTTCTTT
CDR3 protein: CASSIPPDRALNTEAFF

clone size: NA
V gene: TRBV3-1/TRBV3-2
J gene: TRBJ2-3
D gene: NA
CDR3 length: 16
CDR3 DNA: TGTGCCAGCAGCCCCGGAGCTAGTCAAGGCACAGATACGCAGTATTTT
CDR3 protein: CASSPGASQGTDTQYF

clone size: NA
V gene: TRBV30
J gene: TRBJ1-2
D gene: NA
CDR3 length: 11
CDR3 DNA: TGTGCCTGGAGTGTGGGGGGTGGCTACACCTTC
CDR3 protein: CAWSVGGGYTF

clone size: NA
V gene: TRBV7-2
J gene: TRBJ2-7
D gene: TRBD2
CDR3 length: 14
CDR3 DNA: TGTGCCAGCAGCCCAGCGGGGCTGTCCTACGAGCAGTACTTC
CDR3 protein: CASSPAGLSYEQYF

clone size: NA
V gene: TRBV2
J gene: TRBJ1-4
D gene: NA
CDR3 length: 14
CDR3 DNA: TGTGCCAGCAGTGAAGCGCTTCGCCGGGACTCTTGGTTTTTT
CDR3 protein: CASSEALRRDSWFF

clone size: once
V gene: TRBV28
J gene: TRBJ1-3
D gene: TRBD1
CDR3 length: 18
CDR3 DNA: TGTGCCAGCAGGACTCAGGGGGGGGGCGCCAGCTCTGGAAACACCATATATTTT
CDR3 protein: CASRTQGGGASSGNTIYF

clone size: once
V gene: TRBV24-1
J gene: TRBJ1-4
D gene: TRBD1
CDR3 length: 17
CDR3 DNA: TGTGCCACCAGTGATGGGGACAGGGATTTTGGTAATGAAAAACTGTTTTTT
CDR3 protein: CATSDGDRDFGNEKLFF

clone size: NA
V gene: TRBV7-2
J gene: TRBJ1-2
D gene: TRBD1
CDR3 length: 14
CDR3 DNA: TGTGCCAGCAGCCCCGACAGGGTTTCCTATGGCTACACCTTC
CDR3 protein: CASSPDRVSYGYTF

clone size: NA
V gene: TRBV19
J gene: TRBJ2-3
D gene: NA
CDR3 length: 16
CDR3 DNA: TGTGCCAGTAGTCCCCGGGCCCCGGGGGCCACAGATACGCAGTATTTT
CDR3 protein: CASSPRAPGATDTQYF

clone size: NA
V gene: TRBV2
J gene: TRBJ2-3
D gene: TRBD2
CDR3 length: 15
CDR3 DNA: TGTGCCAGCACCCTTAGCGGGGGCCTCACAGATACGCAGTATTTT
CDR3 protein: CASTLSGGLTDTQYF

clone size: NA
V gene: TRBV4-1
J gene: TRBJ2-7
D gene: TRBD2
CDR3 length: 14
CDR3 DNA: TGCGCCAGCAGCCTCCGGACTAGCGGGGGGGAGCAGTACTTC
CDR3 protein: CASSLRTSGGEQYF

clone size: NA
V gene: TRBV6-1
J gene: TRBJ2-7
D gene: TRBD2
CDR3 length: 20
CDR3 DNA: TGTGCCAGCAGTGAAAGCCCGGGCGCGGGAGATTATATGGGCTCCTACGAGCAGTACTTC
CDR3 protein: CASSESPGAGDYMGSYEQYF

clone size: NA
V gene: TRBV19
J gene: TRBJ1-6
D gene: NA
CDR3 length: 14
CDR3 DNA: TGTGCCACCCAATTCCAGGGAGAGAGTTCACCCCTCCACTTT
CDR3 protein: CATQFQGESSPLHF

clone size: NA
V gene: TRBV6-2/TRBV6-3
J gene: TRBJ1-2
D gene: NA
CDR3 length: 12
CDR3 DNA: TGTGCCAGCAGTTATGGGAGGTATGGCTACACCTTC
CDR3 protein: CASSYGRYGYTF

clone size: NA
V gene: TRBV2
J gene: TRBJ2-1
D gene: TRBD2
CDR3 length: 16
CDR3 DNA: TGTGCCAGCAGTCCCCGGGGGGGCCGGTCCTACAATGAGCAGTTCTTC
CDR3 protein: CASSPRGGRSYNEQFF

clone size: once
V gene: TRBV10-3
J gene: TRBJ1-4
D gene: NA
CDR3 length: 17
CDR3 DNA: TGTGCCATCAGTGACGGCAGAGGGGTATCAACTAATGAAAAACTGTTTTTT
CDR3 protein: CAISDGRGVSTNEKLFF

clone size: NA
V gene: TRBV27
J gene: TRBJ2-2
D gene: NA
CDR3 length: 14
CDR3 DNA: TGTGCCAGCGGAATTGGGCAGGGGCCCGGGGAGCTGTTTTTT
CDR3 protein: CASGIGQGPGELFF

clone size: NA
V gene: TRBV9
J gene: TRBJ2-7
D gene: NA
CDR3 length: 15
CDR3 DNA: TGTGCCAGCAGCGAAACGATCGGAGGCGCCTACGAGCAGTACTTC
CDR3 protein: CASSETIGGAYEQYF

clone size: NA
V gene: TRBV19
J gene: TRBJ1-2
D gene: NA
CDR3 length: 12
CDR3 DNA: TGTGCCAGTAGTGAGGTCACTAGATCCTACACCTTC
CDR3 protein: CASSEVTRSYTF